This T cell receptor (beta chain) emerged from a study of blood T cell repertoires in COVID-19. Germline CDR1 reads LGHNT; CDR2 reads FRNRAP. After removal of 7 bases from V and 6 bases from J, the junction contained 14 bases not matched to a gene. The CDR3 is 15 amino acids. Assay used: immunoSEQ multiplex PCR; TCRdb lists only in-frame clones, some missing. The sample lists over 150,000 clones, roughly 87% occurring once. Sequencing used PBMCs or T cells enriched from blood (not recorded which). This TCR came from a woman in her twenties or thirties who had recovered from COVID-19. The chain carries TRBV12-5 and TRBJ2-7; TRBD2 matches 8 bases. The CDR3 bases are TGTGCTAGTGCCCTACTAGCGGCACTCCCCCCCGAGCAGTACTTC. Its protein is CASALLAALPPEQYF.